These 14 T cell receptor beta chains were sequenced from one sample in a study of blood T cell repertoires in COVID-19. The assay was immunoSEQ multiplex PCR, and TCRdb's table has in-frame clones only and misses some. The table has 200,000 to 250,000 clones, around four fifths seen once. Sequenced material: peripheral blood. The source is a man aged 30 to 45 with active or convalescent COVID-19.

This chain links TRBV11-2 with TRBJ2-2; 10 positions match TRBD2. V gave up 1 base and J gave up 3 bases; unmatched junction bases: 2. The CDR3 is made up of 16 amino acids. Germline V gene lookup returns CDR1 SGHAT and CDR2 FQNNGV. The CDR3, as DNA: TGTGCCAGCAGCTTAGGACTAGCGGGTCACACCGGGGAGCTGTTTTTT. Protein product: CASSLGLAGHTGELFF.

The chain recombines TRBV28 with TRBJ1-1, with D unclear. The CDR3 is 14 residues long. Between the trimmed V and J ends, which lost 6 bases and 1 base, there was a span of 12 bases. Germline values: CDR1 MDHEN, CDR2 SYDVKM. Written as DNA, the CDR3 is TGTGCCAGCAGCCTCGGAGCGGGGAACACTGAAGCTTTCTTT. It is translated as CASSLGAGNTEAFF.

The chain links TRBV12-3 or TRBV12-4 to TRBJ1-1, with D possibly being TRBD1 (5 bases). The CDR3 is made up of 13 amino acids. Trimming took 3 bases from V and 4 from J, leaving 9 bases between them. The chain's CDR3 is CASSFHQGTEAFF. The CDR3 region has the DNA TGTGCCAGCAGTTTTCACCAGGGCACTGAAGCTTTCTTT.

The J gene is TRBJ2-7, the V gene TRBV3-1 (or the pseudogene TRBV3-2), with a tentative D call TRBD1 (5 bases). The V end lost 0 bases, the J end lost 7 bases, and 16 bases lay between the germline ends. The germline V gene has CDR1 LGHDT and CDR2 YNNKEL (reference sequence). The CDR3 totals 15 residues. The CDR3 region has the DNA TGTGCCAGCAGCCAAGATTGGGGAAAGGGGCGAGAGCAGTACTTC. Translation: CASSQDWGKGREQYF.

V gene TRBV24-1 combines with J gene TRBJ1-5, with a possible D match to TRBD1 (5 bases). The germline CDR1 and CDR2 sequences are KGHDR and SFDVKD. The CDR3 has 13 residues. Trimming shortened V by 9 bases and J by 7 bases, and 15 bases separated the two germline ends. CDR3 coding DNA: TGTGCCACCGGAGGCAGGGAGGGGCAGCCCCAGCATTTT. Translated: CATGGREGQPQHF.

This clone was observed a single time. The chain combines TRBV27 with TRBJ2-3; D is ambiguous. Trimming left V 3 bases short and J 4 bases short, with 11 bases between. Germline loops: CDR1 MNHEY, CDR2 SMNVEV (reference sequence). The length of the CDR3 is 14 residues. The CDR3 nucleotides read TGTGCCAGCAGTTTCTCTTTCACAGCAGATACGCAGTATTTT. This sequence encodes CASSFSFTADTQYF.

The chain is built from TRBV10-3 and TRBJ2-3; the match to TRBD2 covers 7 bases. Germline V gene lookup returns CDR1 ENHRY and CDR2 SYGVKD. J lost 7 bases, V lost 6 bases, and 13 bases had no gene match. This CDR3 contains 15 residues. CDR3 nucleotides: TGTGCCATCAGCCCACCCGGGGGGAGGGGCAATACGCAGTATTTT. Encoded protein: CAISPPGGRGNTQYF.

The chain joins TRBV7-2 to TRBJ1-1, with D hard to call. The ends were cut back, 2 bases at V and 2 bases at J, with 6 bases in the middle. CDR1 and CDR2 (germline): SGHTA, FQGNSA. The CDR3 is 13 residues long. The CDR3: CASSLSVNTEAFF. As DNA, the CDR3 is TGTGCCAGCAGCTTATCCGTCAACACTGAAGCTTTCTTT.

The chain couples TRBV6-5 to TRBJ1-2, with 7 bases fitting TRBD1. CDR3 length equals 15 residues. Trimming removed 6 bases from V and 0 bases from J; junction bases left unmatched: 7. Per the germline V gene, CDR1 is MNHEY and CDR2 is SVGAGI. The CDR3 sequence is CASRQGQQANYGYTF. In DNA, the CDR3 is TGTGCCAGCAGACAGGGACAGCAAGCTAACTATGGCTACACCTTC.

This chain joins TRBV6-5 and TRBJ1-2, with TRBD1 as a possible D gene (6 bases). Germline-derived CDR1 and CDR2 are MNHEY and SVGAGI. The CDR3 length is 15 residues. Trimming removed 6 bases at V and 4 bases at J, with 18 bases between. CDR3 DNA sequence: TGTGCCAGCAGGAGTAGGGGGGGGACGACCTATGGCTACACCTTC. Its protein product is CASRSRGGTTYGYTF.

The chain links TRBV7-9 to TRBJ1-2; D is perhaps TRBD1 (5 bases). Germline assignment: CDR1 SEHNR and CDR2 FQNEAQ (reference sequence). Trimming left V 5 bases short and J 4 bases short, with 14 bases between. The CDR3 runs 14 residues. The CDR3 protein is CASSAETAPYGYTF. The CDR3 DNA sequence: TGTGCCAGCAGCGCTGAGACAGCACCCTATGGCTACACCTTC.

This chain connects TRBV12-3 or TRBV12-4 to TRBJ1-1; D remains ambiguous. The CDR3 runs 13 residues. V lost 7 bases to trimming and J lost 7 bases, with 16 bases between them. The CDR3 loop is CASKPTGSGEAFF. The CDR3 bases are TGTGCCAGCAAACCGACGGGGAGTGGTGAAGCTTTCTTT.

This clone appeared a few times. This chain uses TRBV3-1 (or the pseudogene TRBV3-2) with TRBJ2-7; TRBD2 agrees at 12 bases. The germline CDR1 and CDR2 sequences are LGHDT and YNNKEL (reference sequence). The CDR3 is made up of 17 amino acids. Trimming cost V 3 bases and J 2 bases; bases outside gene matches: 8. The CDR3 DNA is TGTGCCAGCAGCCACCCCCTAGCGGGAGGGGGGGCCTACGAGCAGTACTTC. This encodes CASSHPLAGGGAYEQYF.

The chain links TRBV27 to TRBJ2-1; 12 positions agree with TRBD2. With 1 base clipped from V and 0 bases from J, the junction kept 7 bases outside the gene matches. The CDR3 extends over 19 amino acids. Germline loops: CDR1 MNHEY, CDR2 SMNVEV (reference sequence). CDR3 protein: CASSLLTSGRTSSYNEQFF. The CDR3 DNA follows: TGTGCCAGCAGTTTATTAACTAGCGGGAGGACAAGCTCCTACAATGAGCAGTTCTTC.